A single sample gave rise to the 12 T cell receptor beta chains below, sequenced in a study of Ad26.COV2.S vaccination and SARS-CoV-2 variants. Noted treatment: some 20 received Ad26.COV2.S at low or high dose, single or two shots; 5 received placebo; per-sample allocation not given. Sampling occurred on day 63 after the first vaccine or placebo injection. The data were produced by immunoSEQ multiplex PCR, yet TCRdb's version contains in-frame clones alone and is incomplete. There are about half a million clones in the sample; approximately 90% occur only once, and about 1.5% lies in the top ten. The sequencing here drew on peripheral blood, taken in a trial of Ad26.COV2.S vaccine versus placebo. Every receptor here comes from a person between 18 and 59 years old who received the Ad26.COV2.S COVID-19 vaccine or a placebo.

This clone was recorded only once. V gene TRBV7-9 combines with J gene TRBJ2-5, with a tentative D call TRBD2 (5 bases). The CDR3 is 12 amino acids. With 5 bases removed from V and 5 bases from J, the gap between germline ends came to 9 bases. CDR1 and CDR2 (germline): SEHNR, FQNEAQ (reference sequence). CDR3 DNA sequence: TGTGCCAGCAGCCGGACGGGGGAGACCCAGTACTTC. Translated: CASSRTGETQYF.

This chain joins TRBV25-1 and TRBJ2-2, with D hard to call. Trimming cost V 0 bases and J 1 base, with 9 bases left between them. The V gene's germline CDR1 is MGHDK and CDR2 SYGVNS. This CDR3 has 16 residues. CDR3 coding DNA: TGTGCCAGCAGTGAATATGGTTCCCGGAACACCGGGGAGCTGTTTTTT. Its protein is CASSEYGSRNTGELFF. Combining the CDR3 with reference TRBV25-1 and TRBJ2-2 gives the whole variable domain EADIYQTPRYLVIGTGKKITLECSQTMGHDKMYWYQQDPGMELHLIHYSYGVNSTEKGDLSSESTVSRIRTEHFPLTLESARPSHTSQYLCASSEYGSRNTGELFFGEGSRLTVL.

This clone has just one count. This chain connects TRBV6-1 to TRBJ1-2; no reliable D call. Looked up from germline, CDR1 is MNHNS and CDR2 is SASEGT. CDR3 size: 15 residues. The V and J ends lost 1 base and 3 bases respectively, with 12 bases between them. CDR3 in DNA: TGTGCCAGCAGTGAAGTGGACCACAACTACTATGGCTACACCTTC. Protein: CASSEVDHNYYGYTF.

The J gene is TRBJ2-3, the V gene TRBV7-3; D is possibly TRBD1 (5 bases). Germline V gives CDR1 SGHTA, CDR2 FQGTGA. V was cut by 8 bases and J by 0 bases, with 12 bases left in between. CDR3 length: 14 residues. CDR3 DNA: TGTGCCAGCTCTAAGGGGCTTAGCACAGATACGCAGTATTTT. Translation: CASSKGLSTDTQYF.

The CDR3 DNA reads as TGCGCCAGCAGCTTACCTAGCGGGGCAGTTAATGAAAAACTGTTTTTT. Its translation is CASSLPSGAVNEKLFF. This chain links TRBV5-1 with TRBJ1-4, with D perhaps TRBD1 (5 bases). Trimming removed 2 bases at V and 4 bases at J, with 15 bases between. CDR1 and CDR2 from the germline V gene are SGHRS and YFSETQ. The CDR3 has 16 amino acids.

The gene calls are TRBV5-1 and TRBJ2-1; 8 bases fit TRBD1. The CDR3 has 18 residues. In germline, CDR1 is SGHRS, CDR2 YFSETQ. J gave up 5 bases and V 3 bases, and 16 bases lay outside the gene matches. CDR3 region: CASSSGQGRGNIDNEQFF. DNA for the CDR3: TGCGCCAGCAGCTCAGGACAGGGAAGGGGAAATATCGACAATGAGCAGTTCTTC.

The CDR3 here is CASSLRARGRQPQHF. The CDR3 DNA reads as TGTGCCAGCAGCTTACGGGCCCGAGGGAGACAGCCCCAGCATTTT. The chain combines TRBV5-6 with TRBJ1-5; D gene uncertain. The CDR3 length is 15 residues. Trimming cost V 2 bases and J 7 bases, with 16 bases left between them. The V gene's germline CDR1 is SGHDT and CDR2 YYEEEE.

The sample holds one count of this clone. This chain links TRBV6-4 with TRBJ2-5; weak D call: TRBD2 (5 bases). The CDR3 is 17 amino acids. Deletions cut 2 bases from V and 2 bases from J, with 18 bases between. CDR1 MRHNA and CDR2 SNTAGT come from the germline V gene. The CDR3 coding sequence is TGTGCCAGCAGTGACACCCAGAAGGGCGGGTTACAAGAGACCCAGTACTTC. It is translated as CASSDTQKGGLQETQYF.

The J gene is TRBJ1-3, the V gene TRBV18, with D perhaps TRBD1 (5 bases). The germline V gene encodes CDR1 KGHSH and CDR2 LQKENI. The CDR3 runs 17 residues. The V and J ends lost 2 bases and 0 bases respectively, with 14 bases between them. DNA of the CDR3: TGTGCCAGCTCACCAATCGTCGGGGGGGACTCTGGAAACACCATATATTTT. It yields the protein CASSPIVGGDSGNTIYF. The whole variable domain, remainder taken from reference TRBV18 and TRBJ1-3, is NAGVMQNPRHLVRRRGQEARLRCSPMKGHSHVYWYRQLPEEGLKFMVYLQKENIIDESGMPKERFSAEFPKEGPSILRIQQVVRGDSAAYFCASSPIVGGDSGNTIYFGEGSWLTVV.

The gene calls are TRBV20-1 and TRBJ2-5; 7 nucleotides match TRBD2. Trimming at V came to 3 bases and at J to 5 bases, leaving 6 bases not matched to a gene. CDR1 is DFQATT and CDR2 is SNEGSKA in the germline V gene (reference sequence). The CDR3 is 13 amino acids. This CDR3 reads CSASTGGPETQYF. Here the CDR3 DNA reads TGCAGTGCTAGTACGGGGGGTCCGGAGACCCAGTACTTC.

On this clone itself: Its ends do not fully match the called genes, so a read error is possible. The V gene is TRBV7-7, the J gene TRBJ2-2, with a tentative D call TRBD1 (6 bases). The CDR3 runs 15 residues. Germline lookup yields CDR1 SSHAT and CDR2 FNYEAQ (reference sequence). The CDR3 coding sequence is TGTGCTAGCAGCCCTAGACAGGCAAACACCGGGGAGCTGTTTTTT. This translates into CASSPRQANTGELFF.

The V gene is TRBV28, the J gene TRBJ2-7; 10 bases match TRBD1. J lost 3 bases, V lost 6 bases, and 5 bases had no gene match. The CDR3 totals 14 residues. From germline, CDR1 is MDHEN and CDR2 SYDVKM. DNA of the CDR3: TGTGCCAGCAGCGGGACAGGGGCCCGCTACGAGCAGTACTTC. Its protein product is CASSGTGARYEQYF. The full variable domain, with the rest looked up from reference TRBV28 and TRBJ2-7, is DVKVTQSSRYLVKRTGEKVFLECVQDMDHENMFWYRQDPGLGLRLIYFSYDVKMKEKGDIPEGYSVSREKKERFSLILESASTNQTSMYLCASSGTGARYEQYFGPGTRLTVT.